Following are 25 T cell receptor beta chains from one sample sequenced in a study of monozygotic twins with inflammatory bowel disease. TCRdb re-called the 5' RACE reads and shows each CDR3 protein once, DNA omitted. Here the sample table reports about 450,000 distinct CDR3 sequences. The sample taken for sequencing was blood. The receptor set was obtained from a human donor with ulcerative colitis or Crohn's disease, or a healthy co-twin of an affected twin (not recorded which).

This sequence joins TRBV30 and TRBJ2-2; no DNA is available, so the TRBD2 call from TCRdb remains unchecked. The germline gives CDR1 GTSNPN, CDR2 SVGIG (reference sequence). The CDR3 totals 14 residues. Here the CDR3 reads CAWSWGGRNGELFF.

The chain has TRBV19 and TRBJ1-2; TCRdb selects TRBD1, and the lack of DNA leaves this call unchecked. This CDR3 contains 14 residues. CDR1 LNHDA and CDR2 SQIVND come from the germline V gene (reference sequence). CDR3 protein: CASSIKGARYGYTF.

The rearrangement joins TRBV6-6 to TRBJ1-6. The CDR3 runs to 14 residues. Germline V gene data show CDR1 as MNHNY and CDR2 as SVGAGI (reference sequence). The CDR3 loop is CACQGGSYNSPLHF.

V and J are TRBV7-9 and TRBJ1-1. CDR3 length: 16 amino acids. Germline V gene lookup returns CDR1 SEHNR and CDR2 FQNEAQ (reference sequence). The CDR3 here is CASSLLRGKENTEAFF.

The V call is TRBV20-1, the J call TRBJ1-1; the D call from TCRdb, TRBD1, cannot be confirmed without DNA. Germline CDR1 DFQATT, CDR2 SNEGSKA (reference sequence). The CDR3 totals 14 residues. The CDR3: CSARDRVKNTEAFF.

The V and J genes are TRBV14 and TRBJ2-7; the TCRdb call, TRBD2, lacks DNA for checking. CDR1 and CDR2 from the germline V gene are SGHDN and FVKESK. The CDR3 runs to 14 residues. The CDR3 is CASSSSGLYYEQYF.

The rearrangement links TRBV25-1 to TRBJ1-2. This CDR3 contains 13 residues. The germline CDR1 and CDR2 sequences are MGHDK and SYGVNS. The CDR3: CASSEWENYGYTF.

The V call is TRBV4-1, the J call TRBJ1-2; TCRdb indicates TRBD1, and absent DNA this call remains unverified. The CDR3 covers 14 residues. Germline CDR1 MGHRA, CDR2 YSYEKL. CDR3 amino acids: CASSQAGDNYGYTF.

This rearrangement joins TRBV10-3 to TRBJ2-1; TCRdb calls TRBD2, which cannot be checked without DNA. Germline assignment: CDR1 ENHRY and CDR2 SYGVKD. The CDR3 contains 18 residues. CDR3: CAISESRASGGSYNEQFF.

The V and J genes are TRBV7-9 and TRBJ2-1; with no DNA, the TCRdb D assignment of TRBD2 cannot be verified. In germline, CDR1 is SEHNR, CDR2 FQNEAQ (reference sequence). This CDR3 contains 15 residues. CDR3: CASSSTQAGLDEQFF.

V usage is TRBV6-1 and J usage is TRBJ2-3; lacking DNA, the TRBD1 call made by TCRdb goes unchecked. This CDR3 comprises 17 residues. CDR1 is MNHNS and CDR2 is SASEGT in the germline V gene. This chain's CDR3 is CATSRGDRGRGTDTQYF.

The genes are TRBV9 and TRBJ2-4. Germline V gene sequence: CDR1 SGDLS, CDR2 YYNGEE. The CDR3 has 13 residues. The CDR3 reads CASSVGGENIQYF.

The V call is TRBV4-2, the J call TRBJ2-3; TCRdb gives TRBD2 as the D gene, but with no DNA this cannot be confirmed. Germline CDR1 LGHNA, CDR2 YNFKEQ. CDR3 size: 17 residues. CDR3 amino acids: CASSQAKLAGVPDTQYF.

V gene TRBV19 combines with J gene TRBJ1-2. The CDR3 is made up of 12 amino acids. Germline V gene lookup returns CDR1 LNHDA and CDR2 SQIVND (reference sequence). The CDR3 is CASSSNGYGYTF.

The V gene is TRBV6-2 or TRBV6-3, the J gene TRBJ2-7; no DNA is available, so the TRBD2 call from TCRdb remains unchecked. The germline CDR1 and CDR2 sequences are MNHEY and SVGEGT. The CDR3 length is 16 residues. The CDR3 loop reads CASTSASAGWDTEQYF.

The rearrangement joins TRBV5-5 to TRBJ2-5. CDR3 length: 13 amino acids. Germline CDR1 is SGHKS and CDR2 is YYEKEE (reference sequence). CDR3 loop: CASSLLQQETQYF.

The V and J genes are TRBV13 and TRBJ2-4; TCRdb lists TRBD1, though no DNA is available to test this call. CDR1 is PRHDT, CDR2 FYEKMQ, per germline (reference sequence). CDR3 length: 14 residues. This CDR3 reads CASTLGGQKNIQYF.

The V gene is TRBV6-1, the J gene TRBJ2-7; TCRdb gives TRBD2 as the D gene, but with no DNA this cannot be confirmed. Looked up from germline, CDR1 is MNHNS and CDR2 is SASEGT. This CDR3 is 15 amino acids long. This CDR3 reads CASSWTGTSAYEQYF.

The rearrangement links TRBV20-1 to TRBJ2-5; TCRdb returns TRBD2, unconfirmable since there is no DNA. The CDR3 has 15 amino acids. Germline CDR1 reads DFQATT; CDR2 reads SNEGSKA (reference sequence). The CDR3 reads CSASAGTSGQETQYF.

This sequence joins TRBV24-1 and TRBJ2-3; TCRdb gives TRBD1 as the D gene, but with no DNA this cannot be confirmed. Germline V gene lookup returns CDR1 KGHDR and CDR2 SFDVKD. The CDR3 runs to 15 residues. The CDR3 sequence is CATSDSRRVADTQYF.

V and J are TRBV11-2 and TRBJ1-6. This CDR3 has 14 residues. Germline V gives CDR1 SGHAT, CDR2 FQNNGV. CDR3 in amino acids: CASSFQSWREPLHF.

This chain uses TRBV20-1 with TRBJ1-1. Germline V lookup: CDR1 DFQATT, CDR2 SNEGSKA (reference sequence). This CDR3 spans 14 amino acids. The CDR3 loop reads CSALSGGGGTEAFF.

This sequence joins TRBV19 and TRBJ2-6; TCRdb returns TRBD1, unconfirmable since there is no DNA. The CDR3 runs to 15 residues. Germline V CDR1 and CDR2: LNHDA, SQIVND (reference sequence). The CDR3 is CASTSRQDRANVLTF.

V and J are TRBV12-3 or TRBV12-4 and TRBJ2-1. The CDR3 has 12 residues. CDR3 sequence reads: CASSISSDEQFF.

This chain links TRBV20-1 with TRBJ2-3; TCRdb gives TRBD1 as the D gene, but with no DNA this cannot be confirmed. This CDR3 has 14 residues. Germline V gene sequence: CDR1 DFQATT, CDR2 SNEGSKA (reference sequence). The CDR3 sequence: CSATGTANTDTQYF.